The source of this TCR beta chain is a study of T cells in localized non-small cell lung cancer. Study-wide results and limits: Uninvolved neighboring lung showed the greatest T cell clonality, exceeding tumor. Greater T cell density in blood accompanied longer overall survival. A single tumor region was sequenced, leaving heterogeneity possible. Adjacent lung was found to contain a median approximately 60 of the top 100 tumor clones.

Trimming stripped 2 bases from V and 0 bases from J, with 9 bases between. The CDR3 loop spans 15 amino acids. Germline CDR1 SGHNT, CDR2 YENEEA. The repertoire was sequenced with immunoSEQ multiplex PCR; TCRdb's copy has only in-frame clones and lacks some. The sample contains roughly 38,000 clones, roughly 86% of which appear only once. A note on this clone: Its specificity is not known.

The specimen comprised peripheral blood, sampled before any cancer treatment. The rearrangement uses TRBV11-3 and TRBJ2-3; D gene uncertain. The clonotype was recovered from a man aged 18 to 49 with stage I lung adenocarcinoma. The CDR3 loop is CASSLRPTSTDTQYF. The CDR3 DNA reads TGTGCCAGCAGCTTAAGGCCCACTAGCACAGATACGCAGTATTTT.